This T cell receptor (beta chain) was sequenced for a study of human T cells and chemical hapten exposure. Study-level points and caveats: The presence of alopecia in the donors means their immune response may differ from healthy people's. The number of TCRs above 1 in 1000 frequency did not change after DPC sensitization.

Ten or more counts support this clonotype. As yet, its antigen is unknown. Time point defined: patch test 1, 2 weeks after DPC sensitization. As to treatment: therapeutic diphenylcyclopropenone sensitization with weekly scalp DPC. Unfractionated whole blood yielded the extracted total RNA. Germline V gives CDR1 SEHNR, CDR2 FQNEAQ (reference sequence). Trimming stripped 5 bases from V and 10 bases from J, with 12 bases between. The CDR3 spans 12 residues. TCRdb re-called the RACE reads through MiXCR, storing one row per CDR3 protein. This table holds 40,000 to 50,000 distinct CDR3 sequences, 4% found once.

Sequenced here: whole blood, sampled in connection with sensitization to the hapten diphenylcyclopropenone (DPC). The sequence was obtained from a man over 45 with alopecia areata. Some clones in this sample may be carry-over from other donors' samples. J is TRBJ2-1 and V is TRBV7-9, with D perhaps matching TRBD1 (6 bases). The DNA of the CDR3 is TGTGCCAGCAGCAAGGTGGGGACAGAGCAGTTCTTC. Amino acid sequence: CASSKVGTEQFF.